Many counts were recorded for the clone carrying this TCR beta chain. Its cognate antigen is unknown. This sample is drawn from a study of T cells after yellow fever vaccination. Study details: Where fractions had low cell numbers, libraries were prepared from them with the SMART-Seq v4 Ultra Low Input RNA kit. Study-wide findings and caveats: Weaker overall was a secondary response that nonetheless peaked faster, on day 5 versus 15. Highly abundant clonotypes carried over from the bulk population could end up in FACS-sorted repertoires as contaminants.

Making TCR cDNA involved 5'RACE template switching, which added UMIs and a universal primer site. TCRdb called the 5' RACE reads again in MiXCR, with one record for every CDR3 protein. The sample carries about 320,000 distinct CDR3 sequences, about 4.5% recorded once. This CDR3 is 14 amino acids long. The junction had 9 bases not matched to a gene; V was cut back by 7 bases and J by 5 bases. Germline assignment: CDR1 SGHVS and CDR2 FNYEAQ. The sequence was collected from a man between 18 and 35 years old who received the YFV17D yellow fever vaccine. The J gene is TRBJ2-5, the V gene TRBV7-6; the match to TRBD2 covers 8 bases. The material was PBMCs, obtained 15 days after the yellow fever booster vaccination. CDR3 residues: CASNPRRGGETQYF. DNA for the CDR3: TGTGCCAGCAACCCCCGGCGCGGGGGGGAGACCCAGTACTTC.